What follows are 16 T cell receptor beta chains derived from one specimen sequenced in a study of T cells after yellow fever vaccination. TCRdb passed the 5' RACE reads through MiXCR, listing each CDR3 protein once. This table holds about 310,000 distinct CDR3 sequences, approximately 3.8% found once. The sequencing here drew on PBMCs, taken on the day of the yellow fever booster vaccination. The receptor source for this set is a man aged 18 to 30 who received the YFV17D yellow fever vaccine.

This clonotype has at least ten counts. The rearrangement joins TRBV5-1 to TRBJ1-2; possible D gene TRBD1, 5 bases. Germline CDR1 reads SGHRS; CDR2 reads YFSETQ. The CDR3 spans 14 residues. Trimming left V 3 bases short and J 5 bases short, with 14 bases between. The CDR3 spells CASSWGSATYGYTF. The CDR3 bases are TGCGCCAGCAGCTGGGGCAGTGCTACTTATGGCTACACCTTC.

This chain uses TRBV27 with TRBJ2-7; possibly TRBD2 for D (5 bases). Trimming removed 0 bases from V and 3 bases from J, with 6 bases in between. The CDR3 length is 13 residues. From germline, CDR1 is MNHEY and CDR2 SMNVEV (reference sequence). The CDR3, as DNA: TGTGCCAGCAGTTTATCGGGAGACTACGAGCAGTACTTC. It specifies CASSLSGDYEQYF.

This clonotype occurred many times. The V gene is TRBV5-6, the J gene TRBJ1-1; D ambiguous. CDR1 is SGHDT and CDR2 is YYEEEE in the germline V gene. Trimming took off 1 base at V and 6 bases at J, with 13 bases between the two ends. The CDR3 totals 14 residues. The CDR3 region has the DNA TGTGCCAGCAGCTTGATCGAGGGCCAGGCTGAAGCTTTCTTT. The encoded protein is CASSLIEGQAEAFF.

This clonotype occurred many times. The CDR3 loop reads CASSSDRGPRNGELFF. Written as DNA, the CDR3 is TGTGCCAGCTCGTCCGACAGGGGGCCAAGGAACGGGGAGCTGTTTTTT. The chain employs TRBV18 and TRBJ2-2, with 10 bases identical to TRBD1. J was trimmed by 7 bases and V by 6 bases; bases with no gene match: 11. Looked up from germline, CDR1 is KGHSH and CDR2 is LQKENI. The CDR3 length is 16 residues.

This clonotype was detected many times. V gene TRBV7-9 combines with J gene TRBJ2-7, with D tentatively TRBD1 (5 bases). The length of the CDR3 is 14 residues. The ends were cut back, 5 bases at V and 6 bases at J, with 17 bases in the middle. The germline V gene has CDR1 SEHNR and CDR2 FQNEAQ (reference sequence). CDR3: CASSLLPDSFEQYF. CDR3 DNA sequence: TGTGCCAGCAGCCTACTTCCTGACAGCTTCGAGCAGTACTTC. The full variable domain, in which reference TRBV7-9 and TRBJ2-7 provide the parts outside the CDR3, is DTGVSQNPRHKITKRGQNVTFRCDPISEHNRLYWYRQTLGQGPEFLTYFQNEAQLEKSRLLSDRFSAERPKGSFSTLEIQRTEQGDSAMYLCASSLLPDSFEQYFGPGTRLTVT.

This clonotype appeared many times. The chain joins TRBV14 to TRBJ2-2; D tentatively reads TRBD1 or TRBD2 (5 bases each). The CDR3 totals 15 residues. CDR1 is SGHDN and CDR2 is FVKESK in the germline V gene. V was clipped by 1 base and J by 2 bases, with 8 bases between them. CDR3 amino acids: CASSQVGTNTGELFF. The CDR3, as DNA: TGTGCCAGCAGCCAAGTTGGGACCAACACCGGGGAGCTGTTTTTT.

This clonotype was found a few times. The chain uses TRBV27 and TRBJ2-5; D is tentatively TRBD1 or TRBD2 (5 bases each). The CDR3 is 13 residues long. Germline CDR1 is MNHEY and CDR2 is SMNVEV (reference sequence). The ends were cut back, 6 bases at V and 4 bases at J, with 12 bases in the middle. CDR3 sequence: CASRPRGAETQYF. CDR3 bases: TGTGCCAGCAGGCCGAGAGGGGCAGAGACCCAGTACTTC.

This clonotype appeared a few times. V gene TRBV23-1 combines with J gene TRBJ2-1; the D call may be TRBD1 or TRBD2 (6 bases each). TRBV23-1 is assigned to the ORF class and has an uncertain function. The V gene lost 1 base and the J gene lost 0 bases, with 13 bases spanning the gap. The CDR3 covers 17 residues. Written as DNA, the CDR3 is TGCGCCAGCAGTCAATTTTACGGGGGCCTCTCCTACAATGAGCAGTTCTTC. The encoded protein is CASSQFYGGLSYNEQFF.

This clonotype was seen at least ten times. Germline is not matched at one junction end, which may reflect a read error. This chain connects TRBV7-9 to TRBJ1-4, with D unclear. Germline V gene data show CDR1 as SEHNR and CDR2 as FQNEAQ (reference sequence). The CDR3 loop spans 14 amino acids. Written as DNA, the CDR3 is TGTGCCAGCAGCTTAACCGGATCTAATGAAAACCTGTTTTTT. This translates into CASSLTGSNENLFF.

The chain uses TRBV9 and TRBJ2-6, with TRBD1 matching 7 bases. The V gene's germline CDR1 is SGDLS and CDR2 YYNGEE. This CDR3 has 16 amino acids. With 3 bases clipped from V and 0 bases from J, the junction kept 3 bases outside the gene matches. In DNA, the CDR3 is TGTGCCAGCAGCGAACAGGGGACCTCTGGGGCCAACGTCCTGACTTTC. Its translation is CASSEQGTSGANVLTF.

This clonotype occurred many times. V and J are TRBV11-2 and TRBJ2-7; TRBD1 might be the D (6 bases). This CDR3 is built from 16 residues. CDR1 is SGHAT and CDR2 is FQNNGV in the germline V gene. With 4 bases removed from V and 3 bases from J, the gap between germline ends came to 19 bases. This CDR3 is CASSYGRGTPDYEQYF. CDR3 coding DNA: TGTGCCAGCAGCTATGGCCGTGGGACACCAGACTACGAGCAGTACTTC.

This clonotype was detected only a few times. J is TRBJ1-5 and V is TRBV12-3 or TRBV12-4; tentatively, D is TRBD1 (6 bases). CDR3 length: 13 amino acids. The V end was cut by 5 bases, the J end by 5 bases, with 10 bases between. Here the CDR3 reads CASSPTGDQPQHF. CDR3 coding DNA: TGTGCCAGCAGTCCGACAGGTGATCAGCCCCAGCATTTT.

There are many counts of this clonotype. This chain connects TRBV6-2 or TRBV6-3 to TRBJ2-5; D call uncertain. V was pared by 4 bases and J by 5 bases, with 11 bases between. The CDR3 has 13 amino acids. Germline V gives CDR1 MNHEY, CDR2 SVGEGT. CDR3 coding DNA: TGTGCCAGCAGTTTAGTCGTCGTGGAGACCCAGTACTTC. Translation gives CASSLVVVETQYF.

There are many counts of this clonotype. The chain carries TRBV13 and TRBJ2-3; D is perhaps TRBD1 (6 bases). The V end lost 3 bases, the J end lost 1 base, and 11 bases lay between the germline ends. This CDR3 has 15 residues. Germline CDR1 and CDR2: PRHDT and FYEKMQ (reference sequence). The CDR3 loop is CASSFRGGGTDTQYF. CDR3 nucleotide sequence: TGTGCCAGCAGCTTCAGGGGTGGCGGCACAGATACGCAGTATTTT.

This clonotype showed up many times. The genes are TRBV6-1 and TRBJ2-7; D unclear. The V end lost 7 bases, the J end lost 10 bases, and 20 bases lay between the germline ends. Germline CDR1 reads MNHNS; CDR2 reads SASEGT. This CDR3 is 13 amino acids long. CDR3 protein: CASTPPEYYGQYF. The CDR3 region has the DNA TGTGCCAGCACACCTCCGGAGTACTACGGACAGTACTTC.

This clonotype was counted many times. The chain employs TRBV5-1 and TRBJ2-1; D gene unclear. Trimming shortened V by 6 bases and J by 6 bases, and 13 bases separated the two germline ends. The CDR3 is 13 amino acids. Germline V CDR1 and CDR2: SGHRS, YFSETQ. The CDR3: CASTPGSSNEQFF. The CDR3 DNA reads TGCGCCAGCACCCCGGGTAGCAGCAATGAGCAGTTCTTC.